A single sample is the source of the 8 T cell receptor beta chains below, sequenced in a study of cytomegalovirus exposure and HLA in healthy donors. Primers included in the PCR were 60 Vbeta and 13 Jbeta primers. Data came from immunoSEQ multiplex PCR; TCRdb stores just in-frame clones and leaves some out. This sample yields about 140,000 clones, of which 70% are seen a single time; 1.5% to 2% belongs to the top ten. Sequenced material: PBMCs. All receptors derive from a woman aged 25-40 years in good health and CMV-seronegative.

J is TRBJ1-5 and V is TRBV6-6; 8 positions match TRBD1. Trimming removed 1 base from V and 3 bases from J; junction bases left unmatched: 5. The CDR3 is 16 amino acids. Per the germline V gene, CDR1 is MNHNY and CDR2 is SVGAGI (reference sequence). The DNA of the CDR3 is TGTGCCAGCAGTTACTTCGGACAGGGATCCAATCAGCCCCAGCATTTT. This sequence encodes CASSYFGQGSNQPQHF.

The V and J genes are TRBV11-2 and TRBJ1-1; 7 bases agree with TRBD1. CDR3 length equals 12 residues. In germline, CDR1 is SGHAT, CDR2 FQNNGV. V lost 6 bases, J lost 5 bases, and 3 bases stayed unmatched. The CDR3 DNA sequence: TGTGCCAGCAGGCCACAGGGGACTGAAGCTTTCTTT. Its protein is CASRPQGTEAFF.

The CDR3 here is CASSVALSTDTQYF. In DNA, the CDR3 is TGTGCCAGCAGCGTAGCACTTAGCACAGATACGCAGTATTTT. The chain carries TRBV9 and TRBJ2-3; no clear D. Between the trimmed V and J ends, which lost 0 bases and 0 bases, there was a span of 5 bases. Germline V gene sequence: CDR1 SGDLS, CDR2 YYNGEE. This CDR3 has 14 amino acids.

This clone was detected a few times. V gene TRBV5-8 combines with J gene TRBJ2-3; 9 bases map to TRBD1. This CDR3 spans 15 amino acids. The V and J ends lost 4 bases and 4 bases, in that order; junction bases with no gene match: 7. In germline, CDR1 is SGHTS, CDR2 YDEGEE. The CDR3 reads CASSVWTGVPDTQYF. CDR3 bases: TGTGCCAGCAGCGTATGGACAGGGGTACCAGATACGCAGTATTTT.

This clone has a handful of counts. V usage is TRBV6-6 and J usage is TRBJ2-3; the match to TRBD2 covers 9 bases. The ends lost 2 bases at V and 8 bases at J; junction bases unmatched: 11. CDR3 length: 16 residues. Germline CDR1 reads MNHNY; CDR2 reads SVGAGI (reference sequence). CDR3 loop: CASSYGAGGSLGTQYF. CDR3 DNA: TGTGCCAGCAGTTACGGAGCGGGGGGCTCCCTCGGTACGCAGTATTTT.

The gene calls are TRBV11-2 and TRBJ2-5, with 7 bases fitting TRBD2. This CDR3 contains 16 residues. Per germline, CDR1 SGHAT and CDR2 FQNNGV. V was pared by 3 bases and J by 4 bases, with 11 bases of the junction left unmatched. The CDR3 DNA follows: TGTGCCAGCAGCTTGGGCAGCGGGACTTGGTCAGAGACCCAGTACTTC. Its translation is CASSLGSGTWSETQYF.

This clone was found a few times. The chain is built from TRBV4-2 and TRBJ2-3, with 12 positions matching TRBD2. V was pared by 2 bases and J by 4 bases, with 4 bases of the junction left unmatched. From germline, CDR1 is LGHNA and CDR2 YNFKEQ. This CDR3 has 16 residues. CDR3 in DNA: TGTGCCAGCAGCCAATCTAGCGGGGGGGGGCCAGATACGCAGTATTTT. This encodes CASSQSSGGGPDTQYF.

This rearrangement joins TRBV6-1 to TRBJ2-1; D is unclear. The CDR3 runs 13 residues. V shed 0 bases and J shed 10 bases, with 10 bases lying between them. The germline gives CDR1 MNHNS, CDR2 SASEGT. The CDR3 sequence: CASSEAQLWEQFF. The CDR3 bases are TGTGCCAGCAGTGAAGCGCAACTATGGGAGCAGTTCTTC.